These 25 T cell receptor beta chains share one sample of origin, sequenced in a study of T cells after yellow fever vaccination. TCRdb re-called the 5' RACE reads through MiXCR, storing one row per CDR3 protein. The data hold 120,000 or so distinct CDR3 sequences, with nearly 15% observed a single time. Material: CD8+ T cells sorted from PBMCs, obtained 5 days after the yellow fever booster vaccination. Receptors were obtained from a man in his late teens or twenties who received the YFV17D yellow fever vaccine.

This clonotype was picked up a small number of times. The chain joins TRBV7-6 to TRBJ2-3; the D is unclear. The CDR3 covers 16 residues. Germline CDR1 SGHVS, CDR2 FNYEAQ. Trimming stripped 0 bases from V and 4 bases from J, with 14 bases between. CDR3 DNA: TGTGCCAGCAGCTTAGCGGATGGAAGTCGGGCAGATACGCAGTATTTT. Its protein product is CASSLADGSRADTQYF.

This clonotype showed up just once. CDR3 amino acids: CASSLINNEQFF. The CDR3 DNA follows: TGTGCCAGCAGCTTAATCAACAATGAGCAGTTCTTC. The chain uses TRBV11-2 and TRBJ2-1; D is unclear. The ends were cut back, 2 bases at V and 5 bases at J, with 4 bases in the middle. CDR1 is SGHAT and CDR2 is FQNNGV in the germline V gene. The CDR3 loop spans 12 amino acids.

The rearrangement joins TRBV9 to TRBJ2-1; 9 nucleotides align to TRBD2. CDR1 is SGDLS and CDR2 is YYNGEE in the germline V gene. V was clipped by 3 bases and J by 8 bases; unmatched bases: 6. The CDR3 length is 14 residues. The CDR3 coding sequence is TGTGCCAGCAGCGGTAGCGGGGGCCGGGATGAGCAGTTCTTC. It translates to CASSGSGGRDEQFF.

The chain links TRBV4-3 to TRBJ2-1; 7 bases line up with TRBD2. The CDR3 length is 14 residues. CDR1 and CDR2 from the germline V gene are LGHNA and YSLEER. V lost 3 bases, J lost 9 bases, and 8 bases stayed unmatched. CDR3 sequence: CASSQLHLAGEQFF. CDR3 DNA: TGCGCCAGCAGCCAGCTGCACTTAGCGGGTGAGCAGTTCTTC.

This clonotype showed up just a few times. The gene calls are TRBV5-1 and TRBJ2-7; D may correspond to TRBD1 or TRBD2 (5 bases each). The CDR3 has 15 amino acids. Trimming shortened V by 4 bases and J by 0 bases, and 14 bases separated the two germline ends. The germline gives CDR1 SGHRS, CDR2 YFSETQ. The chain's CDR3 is CASSGDGRRSYEQYF. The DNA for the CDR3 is TGCGCCAGCAGCGGGGACGGACGTCGCTCCTACGAGCAGTACTTC.

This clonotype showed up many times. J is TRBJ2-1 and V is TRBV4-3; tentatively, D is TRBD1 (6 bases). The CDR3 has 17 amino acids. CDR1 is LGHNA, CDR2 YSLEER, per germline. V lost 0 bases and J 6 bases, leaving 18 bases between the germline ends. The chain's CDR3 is CASSQDRGQGFSNEQFF. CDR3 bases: TGCGCCAGCAGCCAAGATAGAGGGCAGGGGTTTAGCAATGAGCAGTTCTTC.

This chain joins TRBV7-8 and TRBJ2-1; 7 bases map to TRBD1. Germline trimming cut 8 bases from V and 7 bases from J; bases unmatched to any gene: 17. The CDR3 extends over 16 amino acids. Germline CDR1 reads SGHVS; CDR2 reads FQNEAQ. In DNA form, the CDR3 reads TGTGCCAGCTCCGTAGGGGGCGGGCCCCCCCGGAATGAGCAGTTCTTC. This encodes CASSVGGGPPRNEQFF.

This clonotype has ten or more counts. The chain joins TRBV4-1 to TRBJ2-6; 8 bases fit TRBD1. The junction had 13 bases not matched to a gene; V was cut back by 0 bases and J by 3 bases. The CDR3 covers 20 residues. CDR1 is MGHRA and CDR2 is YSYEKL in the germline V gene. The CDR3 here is CASSQDPLRTGRSGANVLTF. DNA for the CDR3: TGCGCCAGCAGCCAAGACCCCCTACGGACAGGGAGAAGTGGGGCCAACGTCCTGACTTTC.

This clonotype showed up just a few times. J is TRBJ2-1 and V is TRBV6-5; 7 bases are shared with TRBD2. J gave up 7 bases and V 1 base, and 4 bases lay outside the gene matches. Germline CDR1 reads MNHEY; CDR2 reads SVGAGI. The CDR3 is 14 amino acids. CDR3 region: CASSYWPGGNEQFF. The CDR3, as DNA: TGTGCCAGCAGTTACTGGCCGGGGGGAAATGAGCAGTTCTTC.

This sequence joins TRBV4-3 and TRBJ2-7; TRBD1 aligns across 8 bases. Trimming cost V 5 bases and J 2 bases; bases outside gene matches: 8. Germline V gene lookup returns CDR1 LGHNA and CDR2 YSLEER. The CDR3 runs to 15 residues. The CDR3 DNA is TGCGCCAGCAGCGCAATGGACAGGGCTCCCTACGAGCAGTACTTC. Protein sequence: CASSAMDRAPYEQYF.

The CDR3 DNA reads TGTGCCAGCAGTGCCGCCCTACCTAGAAAAACCGGGGAGCTGTTTTTT. Translating it yields CASSAALPRKTGELFF. V usage is TRBV12-3 or TRBV12-4 and J usage is TRBJ2-2; D is undetermined. With 5 bases removed from V and 5 bases from J, the gap between germline ends came to 18 bases. This CDR3 is 16 amino acids long.

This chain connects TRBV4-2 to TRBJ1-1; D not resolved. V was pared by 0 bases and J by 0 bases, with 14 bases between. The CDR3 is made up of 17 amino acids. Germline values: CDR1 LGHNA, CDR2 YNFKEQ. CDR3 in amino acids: CASSQDLGGGMNTEAFF. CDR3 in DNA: TGTGCCAGCAGCCAAGATCTCGGCGGCGGGATGAACACTGAAGCTTTCTTT.

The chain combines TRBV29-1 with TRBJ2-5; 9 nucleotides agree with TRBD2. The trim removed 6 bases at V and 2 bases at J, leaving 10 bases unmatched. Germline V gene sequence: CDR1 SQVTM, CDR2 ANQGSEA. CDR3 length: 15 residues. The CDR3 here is CSVELRTSEQETQYF. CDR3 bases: TGCAGCGTGGAGCTTAGGACTAGCGAACAAGAGACCCAGTACTTC. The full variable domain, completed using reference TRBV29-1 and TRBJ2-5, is SAVISQKPSRDICQRGTSLTIQCQVDSQVTMMFWYRQQPGQSLTLIATANQGSEATYESGFVIDKFPISRPNLTFSTLTVSNMSPEDSSIYLCSVELRTSEQETQYFGPGTRLLVL.

The CDR3 region has the DNA TGTGCCAGCAGCCACCCGACGCGGGGTAACTCCTACAATGAGCAGTTCTTC. Residues: CASSHPTRGNSYNEQFF. The J gene is TRBJ2-1, the V gene TRBV4-2; possibly TRBD2 for D (6 bases). Germline V CDR1 and CDR2: LGHNA, YNFKEQ. The germline V and J ends were trimmed by 3 bases and 0 bases, with 15 bases remaining between them. The CDR3 extends over 17 amino acids.

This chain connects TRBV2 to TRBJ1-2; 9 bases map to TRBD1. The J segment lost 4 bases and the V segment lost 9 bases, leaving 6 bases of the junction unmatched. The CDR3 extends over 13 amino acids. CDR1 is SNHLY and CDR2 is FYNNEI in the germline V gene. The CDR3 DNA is TGTGCCAGTTACAGGGGGCCTAGCTATGGCTACACCTTC. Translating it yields CASYRGPSYGYTF.

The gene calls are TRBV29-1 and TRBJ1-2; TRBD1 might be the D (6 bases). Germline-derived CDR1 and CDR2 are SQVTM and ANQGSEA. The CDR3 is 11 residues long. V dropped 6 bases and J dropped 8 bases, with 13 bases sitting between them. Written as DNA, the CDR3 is TGCAGCGTCGTCAGGGGCCACGGCTACACCTTC. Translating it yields CSVVRGHGYTF.

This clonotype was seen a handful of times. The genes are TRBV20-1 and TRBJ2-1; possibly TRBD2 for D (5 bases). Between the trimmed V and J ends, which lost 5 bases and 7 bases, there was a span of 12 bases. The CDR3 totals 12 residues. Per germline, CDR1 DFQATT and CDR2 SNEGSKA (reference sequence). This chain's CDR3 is CSARGSGNEQFF. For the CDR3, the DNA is TGCAGTGCTCGGGGTTCGGGGAATGAGCAGTTCTTC.

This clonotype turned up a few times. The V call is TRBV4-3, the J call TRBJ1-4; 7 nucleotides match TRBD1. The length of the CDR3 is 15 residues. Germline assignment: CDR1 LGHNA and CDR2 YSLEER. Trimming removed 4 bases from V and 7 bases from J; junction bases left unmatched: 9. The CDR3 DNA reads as TGCGCCAGCAGCCCCCATCGGAGGGGGCTTGAAAAACTGTTTTTT. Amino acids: CASSPHRRGLEKLFF.

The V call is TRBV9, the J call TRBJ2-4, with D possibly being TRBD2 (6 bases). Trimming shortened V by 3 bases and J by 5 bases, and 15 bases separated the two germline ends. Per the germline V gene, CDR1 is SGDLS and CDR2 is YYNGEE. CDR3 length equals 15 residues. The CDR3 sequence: CASSASGGSQNIQYF. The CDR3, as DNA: TGTGCCAGCAGCGCTTCAGGAGGGAGTCAAAACATTCAGTACTTC.

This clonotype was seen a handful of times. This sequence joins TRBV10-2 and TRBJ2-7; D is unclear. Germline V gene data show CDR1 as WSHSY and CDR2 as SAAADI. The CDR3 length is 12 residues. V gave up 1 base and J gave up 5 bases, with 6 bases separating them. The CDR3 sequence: CASSEYDHEQYV. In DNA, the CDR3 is TGCGCCAGCAGTGAGTATGATCACGAGCAGTACGTC.

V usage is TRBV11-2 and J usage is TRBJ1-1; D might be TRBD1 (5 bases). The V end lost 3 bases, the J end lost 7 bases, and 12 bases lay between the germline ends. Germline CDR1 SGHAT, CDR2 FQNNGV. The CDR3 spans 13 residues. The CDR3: CASSLARRGEAFF. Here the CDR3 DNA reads TGTGCCAGCAGCTTGGCGAGGAGGGGTGAAGCTTTCTTT.

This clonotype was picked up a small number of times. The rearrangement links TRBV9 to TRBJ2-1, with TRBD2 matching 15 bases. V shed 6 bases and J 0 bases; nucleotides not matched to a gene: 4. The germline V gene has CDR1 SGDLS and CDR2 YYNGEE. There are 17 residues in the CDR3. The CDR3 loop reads CASNGLAGGSSYNEQFF. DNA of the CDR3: TGTGCCAGCAACGGACTAGCGGGGGGGAGCTCCTACAATGAGCAGTTCTTC.

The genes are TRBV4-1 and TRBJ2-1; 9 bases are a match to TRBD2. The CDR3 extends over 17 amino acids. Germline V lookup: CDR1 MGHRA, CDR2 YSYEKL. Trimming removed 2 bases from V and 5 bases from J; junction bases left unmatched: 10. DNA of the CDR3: TGCGCCAGCAGCCAATCAGTCAGACTAGCGGAAAACAATGAGCAGTTCTTC. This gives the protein CASSQSVRLAENNEQFF.

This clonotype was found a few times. The CDR3 region has the DNA TGCAGTGCTAGATTGGGGGCAGGCACAGATACGCAGTATTTT. Protein: CSARLGAGTDTQYF. The chain combines TRBV20-1 with TRBJ2-3; D might be TRBD1 (6 bases). The CDR3 has 14 amino acids. Germline-derived CDR1 and CDR2 are DFQATT and SNEGSKA (reference sequence). Deletions cut 2 bases from V and 1 base from J, with 10 bases between.

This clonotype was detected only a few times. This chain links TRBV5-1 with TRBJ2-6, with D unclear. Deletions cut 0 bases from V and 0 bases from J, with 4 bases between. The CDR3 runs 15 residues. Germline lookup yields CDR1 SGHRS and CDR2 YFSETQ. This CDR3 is CASSLGSSGANVLTF. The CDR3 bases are TGCGCCAGCAGCTTGGGCAGCTCTGGGGCCAACGTCCTGACTTTC.